This TCR beta chain was sequenced for a study of cytomegalovirus exposure and HLA in healthy donors (TCRdb year 2017). Concerning the study at large: In an earlier analysis of some 550 of the donors, under 300 Gb of sequence data and 117 million unique TCR beta sequences from about 180 million T cells were reported. Genome-wide SNP genotypes for about 60% of the roughly 700 donors were used in a later genetic analysis, which treated that subset as a discovery cohort. To decide whether each TCR beta V gene segment behaved as functional or pseudogenic, an earlier analysis of fewer than 750 of the donors relied on high-throughput TCR beta sequencing. Around 300 gigabases of sequencing data and tens of millions of unique TCR sequences were included in an early release covering around 650 HLA-typed donors. Among the roughly 400 genotyped donors, around 81% belonged to the genetic ancestry cluster associated with self-reported Caucasian donors. Besides the first cohort of approximately 710 subjects, a separate validation cohort made up of over 100 different subjects was used. The number of donors typed differed by locus, with roughly 620-640 for A, B, C, DRB1 and DQB1, roughly 520 for DQA1, about 610 for DPA1, and some 440 for DPB1. Several DR-DQ haplotypes were treated as single units for association and clustering because of strong linkage in the cohort. Alongside the repertoire data, information on donor age, sex, ethnicity and CMV serostatus was compiled. Among several hundred genotyped donors of the cohort, an average of approximately 240,000 unique TCR beta nucleotide sequences was sequenced per donor, of which approximately 19% were non-productive. To predict cytomegalovirus infection status, the study combined high-throughput TCR immunosequencing, statistical association of individual TCRs with disease status, and machine learning. The study was designed to test whether signatures of past pathogen exposure could be identified by cataloging public T cell receptors. Using immunosequencing, the study profiled T cell repertoires from approximately 700 subjects and related those repertoires to cytomegalovirus serostatus. Rather than using new phenotypic data, the later analysis identified candidate immune exposures from TCR beta sequences and from how often those sequences occurred across donors. All discovery cohort repertoires had been generated using a single sequencing platform. A later analysis re-analyzed previously published TCR beta repertoires from hundreds of donors and added high-resolution HLA genotyping to study TCR occurrence patterns. HLA typing included class I and class II loci at four-digit resolution. On the study overall, not on this receptor specifically: In vitro tests confirmed that a few of the cytomegalovirus-associated TCR beta chains recognize cytomegalovirus antigens. In both the original and validation cohorts, the classifier was reported to diagnose cytomegalovirus status with high specificity and sensitivity. Several of the top co-occurrence clusters appeared to be linked to parvovirus B19, influenza, CMV and Epstein-Barr virus, according to a later analysis. Some IMGT-functional V segments, including TRBV6-2 and TRBV6-3, could not be distinguished by the 87-base-pair reads and were therefore excluded. Broadly in line with IMGT annotations, most TCR beta V segments showed up in productive rearrangements about 87% or about 30% of the time in an earlier analysis of 450 to 750 of the donors. In a later analysis, some 18,000 TCR beta sequences were associated with specific HLA alleles at a false discovery rate of 0.05. It was suggested by the authors that the approach could potentially be generalized to other disease states and immunological phenotypes. According to a later analysis, TCR association rates differed among HLA loci, with DRB1 alleles showing the most associated TCRs and HLA-C alleles showing the fewest. The study listed approximately 150 TCR beta chains as associated with cytomegalovirus. Because some donors lacked HLA typing at each locus, the association tests relied only on the typed subset. This cohort had only TCR beta chains sequenced, and the lack of alpha or paired-chain data limited which features could be detected. Correlated functional status among segregating V segments might reflect linkage disequilibrium, but an unknown experimental factor could not be ruled out. A later genetic analysis reported fewer N-insertions in productive TCRs among donors in an Asian-associated ancestry cluster than the 666-donor mean. Most TCR sequences were observed very rarely across donors, whereas some public TCRs were present in many individuals. A further reported finding was that TCR beta sequences accurately predicted the HLA-A and HLA-B alleles for most subjects in the first cohort. Most CMV-associated TCR beta chains appeared to be HLA-restricted in a later analysis, and the HLA associations seemed to be driven largely by CMV exposure. A later analysis found that HLA-associated TCR beta chains were more clonally expanded and had lower generation probabilities than equally common non-associated chains. In a later genetic analysis, a missense DCLRE1C variant was associated with V-gene and J-gene trimming of TCR beta chains, and the association was replicated in an independent cohort. The only immune exposure information available for the cohort was CMV serostatus. Because counts were too low, 15 to 20 rarely observed V segments, including chromosome 9 orphons, were excluded from the earlier analysis of several hundred of the donors. A cluster of highly shared sequence variants was judged likely to be a technical artifact of the sequencing pipeline. When HLA alleles, especially DR and DQ, strongly co-occurred, TCR associations were difficult to assign to individual alleles. Roughly uniform sequencing depth across donors was assumed in presence/absence analyses, although this assumption may not hold.

From cysteine to phenylalanine, the CDR3 is 13 amino acids long. This entry keeps only the CDR3 DNA: 39 bases, framed from base 1. CDR1 and CDR2, looked up from the germline V gene, are MNHEY and SVGAGI. Between the V and J ends, shortened by 2 bases and 5 bases respectively, the junction contains 9 bases. Library creation used the immunoSEQ multiplex PCR assay. The multiplex PCR relied on a mix of 60 forward primers for TCR Vbeta segments and 13 reverse primers for TCR Jbeta segments. Amplification of the CDR3 region of rearranged TCR beta genes was performed with a multiplex PCR assay on genomic DNA. The Illumina HiSeq System was used to sequence the amplified TCR beta libraries as 87-base-pair reads. The paper's processing steps were these. In a later analysis, 77 million or so unique TCR beta chains were counted across the approximately 640 repertoires, and roughly 11 million of these chains were shared by at least two donors. Raw reads were error-corrected and collapsed into unique sequences by a nearest-neighbor algorithm in which closely related sequences were merged to remove PCR and sequencing errors. Alignment of CDR3 sequences to IMGT reference sequences was used to assign V, D and J gene segments. For a sequence to be retained, a match of at least six nucleotides to both a V gene segment and a J gene segment was required. Rearrangements were called productive when the CDR3 lacked stop codons and stayed in frame with V and J; all others were non-productive. Following IMGT convention, CDR3 was defined as the stretch from the second conserved V-encoded cysteine to the conserved J-encoded phenylalanine. In an earlier analysis of 587 of the donors, sequences lacking an unambiguous match to a single V gene segment were excluded. An earlier analysis of 587 of the donors called V segments functional above 56.7% productive rearrangements and segregating when the between-donor standard deviation exceeded 5%. To diagnose cytomegalovirus status from the catalog of TCR beta chain sequences, a statistical classification framework was built. In a later analysis, V and J genes were assigned by comparing TCR nucleotide sequences against IMGT/GENE-DB human TR gene sequences. A later analysis assigned CDR3 sequences and most-parsimonious VDJ recombination scenarios with the TCRdist pipeline. In a later analysis, every TCR beta chain was defined by the combination of its CDR3 amino acid sequence and its V-gene family, and reads without a unique V-gene family were dropped. A later analysis removed 450 to 600 highly shared, low-generation-probability nucleotide sequences to deal with suspected cross-contamination and a sequencing artifact. In a later analysis, a clonal expansion index was calculated for each public chain from normalized within-repertoire ranks of inferred template counts. In a later analysis, generation probabilities were computed using a VDJ recombination model fitted to out-of-frame rearrangements, and the results were checked against IGoR. Hypergeometric tests were used in a later analysis to score TCR-TCR, TCR-HLA and TCR-CMV co-occurrence, with a repertoire-size bias correction applied to the TCR pairs. To estimate false discovery rates, a later analysis permuted the HLA or CMV assignments 20 times. In a later analysis, co-occurring TCRs were grouped using DBSCAN, with TCRdist sequence similarity added in when clustering inside HLA-allele-positive subsets. Repertoires with fewer than 30,000 or more than 120,000 public chains, plus five repertoires with anomalous nucleotide sharing, were excluded from co-occurrence clustering. As stored in TCRdb, this immuneACCESS dataset retains in-frame rearrangements with V and J assigned. A fraction of the clones does not appear; measured against another copy, unresolved V genes explain less than half of the discrepancy, and the remainder lacks a known reason. V, J and clone size were drawn from that table, and D and trimming were deduced from the DNA. The sample table holds roughly 130,000 clones, of which approximately 80% were seen once. Jointly, the top ten make up over 2.5% of the sample.

As for this clone: The antigen it binds to is not known. The record has no base qualities; no much larger clone is one base away.

The cohort comprised 550 to 700 healthy bone marrow donors. All cohort members were sampled while nominally healthy, although unrecorded immune exposures were likely present. The donor was CMV seronegative and belonged to the group of 350 or so seronegative cohort members. Every donor gave a peripheral blood sample, and the peripheral blood mononuclear cells from that sample were used for TCR beta sequencing. Genomic DNA extraction from the blood cell samples was performed with the Qiagen DNeasy Blood Extraction Kit. This receptor was taken from a male donor in good health and CMV-seronegative. The sequenced material came from PBMCs. Recombination connected TRBV6-5 to TRBJ1-1; the D gene is perhaps TRBD1, on 5 matching bases. The CDR3 region: CASSYTGDTEAFF. The base sequence is TGTGCCAGCAGTTACACGGGGGATACTGAAGCTTTCTTT.